This TCR beta chain was documented in a study of T cells in localized non-small cell lung cancer. V lost 1 base and J 8 bases, leaving 15 bases between the germline ends. The CDR3 covers 15 residues. Germline V gives CDR1 SGHRS, CDR2 YFSETQ. As to this clone: No antigen is known for it.

Study-level points and caveats: Measurement of T cell clonality placed uninvolved adjacent lung highest, above the level in tumor. Longer overall survival was associated with a higher density of T cells in the blood. The appearance of a median roughly 53 of the top 100 tumor clones was seen in adjacent lung.

Assay: immunoSEQ multiplex PCR; the TCRdb copy retains only in-frame clones and omits some. The sample holds about 59,000 clones, about 87% seen once. The genes are TRBV5-1 and TRBJ2-2; D perhaps matches TRBD1 (5 bases). Sample: peripheral blood, taken before any cancer treatment. The receptor was derived from a man between 40 and 75 years old with stage I squamous cell lung carcinoma. The CDR3 region has the DNA TGCGCCAGCAGCTTGAATCAAGGACATAAAGGGGAGCTGTTTTTT. Translated, it gives CASSLNQGHKGELFF. Combining the CDR3 with reference TRBV5-1 and TRBJ2-2 gives the whole variable domain KAGVTQTPRYLIKTRGQQVTLSCSPISGHRSVSWYQQTPGQGLQFLFEYFSETQRNKGNFPGRFSGRQFSNSRSEMNVSTLELGDSALYLCASSLNQGHKGELFFGEGSRLTVL.